This T cell receptor (beta chain) is drawn from a study of T cells expressing NK-cell markers. Study-level points and caveats: Dominant NKG2C+ clonotypes were found to form roughly 1.0-7.0% of CD8+ T cells in 5 or 6 donors.

There are 16 residues in the CDR3. Germline lookup yields CDR1 SGHRS and CDR2 YFSETQ. About this clonotype: What it binds is not known.

Synthesis of TCR beta cDNA relied on 5'RACE template switching carrying UMIs. TCRdb reprocessed the 5' RACE reads, keeping one entry per CDR3 protein, no DNA. The sample totals about half a million distinct CDR3 sequences. The sequence was collected from a woman aged 45-65 years in good health. The chain combines TRBV5-1 with TRBJ2-3; the D call of TRBD1 rests on TCRdb alone, since no DNA is present to check it. The sequenced material came from blood T cells: a sorted CD56 or NKG2C T cell subset, CD4+ or CD8+ T cells, or bulk PBMC T cells (not recorded which). The chain's CDR3 is CASRQASLLSTDTQYF.